Given below is one TCR beta chain in context. Its antigen remains unidentified. PCR employed 60 Vbeta and 13 Jbeta primers. Profiling relied on immunoSEQ multiplex PCR, and the TCRdb table lists in-frame clones only, not all of them. This repertoire shows 150,000 or so clones, around 84% found once; its top ten account for 5.6%. The sample belongs to a study of cytomegalovirus exposure and HLA in healthy donors. Study observations and caveats: A later analysis, which compared TCR beta chains of equal frequency, found the HLA-associated ones more clonally expanded. TCR beta V segments were, for the most part, productive about 90% or about 30% of the time in an earlier analysis. Links to common viral pathogens appeared, in a later analysis, for several of the most significant clusters.

This CDR3 region has 15 residues. The junction had 5 bases not matched to a gene; V was cut back by 0 bases and J by 3 bases. Germline assignment: CDR1 SGHTS and CDR2 YDEGEE. The sequencing input was PBMCs. The chain employs TRBV5-8 and TRBJ2-7; 8 bases are shared with TRBD2. The sequence came from a woman aged 40 to 55 in good health and CMV-seropositive. In DNA, the CDR3 is TGTGCCAGCAGCTTGGGGACTAGCCGATACTACGAGCAGTACTTC. The encoded protein is CASSLGTSRYYEQYF. Full variable domain (missing parts from reference TRBV5-8 and TRBJ2-7): EAGVTQSPTHLIKTRGQQATLRCSPISGHTSVYWYQQALGLGLQFLLWYDEGEERNRGNFPPRFSGRQFPNYSSELNVNALELEDSALYLCASSLGTSRYYEQYFGPGTRLTVT.